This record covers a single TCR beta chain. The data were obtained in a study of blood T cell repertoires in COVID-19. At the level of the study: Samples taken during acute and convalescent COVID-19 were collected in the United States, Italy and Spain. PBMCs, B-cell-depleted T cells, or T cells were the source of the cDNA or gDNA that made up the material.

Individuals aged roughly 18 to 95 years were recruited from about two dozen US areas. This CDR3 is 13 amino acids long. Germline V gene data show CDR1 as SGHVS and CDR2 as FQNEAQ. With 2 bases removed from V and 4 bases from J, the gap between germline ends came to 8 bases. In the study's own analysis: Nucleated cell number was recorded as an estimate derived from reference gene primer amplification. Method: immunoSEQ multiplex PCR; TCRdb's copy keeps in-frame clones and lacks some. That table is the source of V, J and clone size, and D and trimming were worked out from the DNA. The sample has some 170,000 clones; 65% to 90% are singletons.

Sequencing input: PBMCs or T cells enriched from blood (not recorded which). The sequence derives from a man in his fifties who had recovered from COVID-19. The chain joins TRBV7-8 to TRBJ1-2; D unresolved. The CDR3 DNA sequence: TGTGCCAGCAGCTTAAGGCCGGGCTATGGCTACACCTTC. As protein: CASSLRPGYGYTF.